These 32 T cell receptor beta chains were all obtained from the same sample, sequenced in a study of blood T cell repertoires in COVID-19. The protocol was immunoSEQ multiplex PCR, while the TCRdb copy is restricted to in-frame clones and leaves out a portion. The sample lists 140,000 to 150,000 clones, around 83% occurring once. Sequencing used peripheral blood. All receptors derive from a man between 60 and 75 years old with active or convalescent COVID-19.

This chain joins TRBV18 and TRBJ1-5, with TRBD1 matching 8 bases. With V trimmed by 4 bases and J by 6 bases, 8 bases remained unmatched. The CDR3 is made up of 15 amino acids. CDR1 KGHSH and CDR2 LQKENI come from the germline V gene. The CDR3 region has the DNA TGTGCCAGCTCACGAACAGGGGGAGCGGGTCAGCCCCAGCATTTT. It translates to CASSRTGGAGQPQHF. Drawing the rest from reference TRBV18 and TRBJ1-5, the complete variable domain is NAGVMQNPRHLVRRRGQEARLRCSPMKGHSHVYWYRQLPEEGLKFMVYLQKENIIDESGMPKERFSAEFPKEGPSILRIQQVVRGDSAAYFCASSRTGGAGQPQHFGDGTRLSIL.

V and J are TRBV19 and TRBJ1-2, with D possibly being TRBD1 (5 bases). The CDR3 is 13 amino acids. V gave up 7 bases and J gave up 4 bases, with 13 bases separating them. CDR1 and CDR2 (germline): LNHDA, SQIVND (reference sequence). CDR3 amino acids: CASKSRDFYGYTF. In DNA, the CDR3 is TGTGCCAGTAAGTCCAGGGACTTCTATGGCTACACCTTC.

CDR3 residues: CASSPGTGGKNQPQHF. DNA of the CDR3: TGCGCCAGCAGCCCAGGAACAGGGGGGAAGAATCAGCCCCAGCATTTT. The chain employs TRBV4-1 and TRBJ1-5; 8 positions agree with TRBD1. Losses at the gene ends were 4 bases for V and 4 bases for J; bases not matched to a gene: 9. From germline, CDR1 is MGHRA and CDR2 YSYEKL. The CDR3 covers 16 residues.

The genes are TRBV5-1 and TRBJ2-5; possibly TRBD1 for D (6 bases). CDR1 and CDR2 from the germline V gene are SGHRS and YFSETQ. The CDR3 extends over 13 amino acids. Trimming cost V 4 bases and J 3 bases, with 10 bases left between them. The CDR3 loop is CASSLSGEETQYF. CDR3 sequence (DNA): TGCGCCAGCAGCCTGTCAGGGGAAGAGACCCAGTACTTC.

The J gene is TRBJ2-1, the V gene TRBV5-6; D perhaps matches TRBD1 (5 bases). This CDR3 has 14 residues. The germline gives CDR1 SGHDT, CDR2 YYEEEE. The V and J ends lost 0 bases and 6 bases respectively, with 10 bases between them. The CDR3 DNA reads TGTGCCAGCAGCTTGGGGGGCAGGGTCAATGAGCAGTTCTTC. Translating it yields CASSLGGRVNEQFF.

The genes are TRBV7-2 and TRBJ1-1, with a possible D match to TRBD1 (5 bases). This CDR3 region has 15 residues. Germline CDR1 and CDR2: SGHTA and FQGNSA. V lost 5 bases and J lost 0, with 13 bases in between. The CDR3 DNA follows: TGTGCCAGCAGCGGCGGCGGGGGGGTGAACACTGAAGCTTTCTTT. Translating it yields CASSGGGGVNTEAFF.

V and J are TRBV6-1 and TRBJ1-6, with TRBD1 matching 7 bases. The J segment lost 9 bases and the V segment lost 6 bases, leaving 14 bases of the junction unmatched. Germline V gene data show CDR1 as MNHNS and CDR2 as SASEGT. The CDR3 runs to 16 residues. As DNA, the CDR3 is TGTGCCAGCAGGGAATACTACAGGGGTTTAAGTTCACCCCTCCACTTT. This encodes CASREYYRGLSSPLHF.

The rearrangement links TRBV27 to TRBJ2-1, with 10 bases that match TRBD2. The germline CDR1 and CDR2 sequences are MNHEY and SMNVEV (reference sequence). This CDR3 spans 15 amino acids. The V segment lost 7 bases and the J segment 9 bases; nucleotides outside the gene matches: 12. The CDR3 spells CASTRTSGKAFEQFF. The CDR3 region has the DNA TGTGCCAGCACCAGAACTAGCGGGAAGGCTTTTGAGCAGTTCTTC.

The V and J genes are TRBV7-9 and TRBJ1-1, with D unresolved. V was pared by 1 base and J by 8 bases, with 8 bases between. Germline V gene data show CDR1 as SEHNR and CDR2 as FQNEAQ (reference sequence). The CDR3 consists of 12 residues. The CDR3 here is CASSLDPGEAFF. The DNA for the CDR3 is TGTGCCAGCAGCTTAGATCCGGGGGAAGCTTTCTTT.

The rearrangement links TRBV7-2 to TRBJ2-4; TRBD1 agrees at 7 bases. With V trimmed by 2 bases and J by 0 bases, 13 bases remained unmatched. Germline CDR1 reads SGHTA; CDR2 reads FQGNSA. This CDR3 is built from 19 residues. CDR3 bases: TGTGCCAGCAGCTTATCGGGACAGACCCTTAGCTTAGCCAAAAACATTCAGTACTTC. This encodes CASSLSGQTLSLAKNIQYF.

This clone was counted once. For the CDR3, the DNA is TGTGCCAGCAGGGCCGGGACTCTTCAAGAGACCCAGTACTTC. It specifies CASRAGTLQETQYF. V usage is TRBV11-2 and J usage is TRBJ2-5; tentative D call: TRBD2 (6 bases). V shed 6 bases and J shed 2 bases, with 13 bases lying between them. This CDR3 is built from 14 residues. CDR1 SGHAT and CDR2 FQNNGV come from the germline V gene.

In the case of this clone: This specimen includes other DNA sequences encoding the same CDR3. The chain carries TRBV7-2 and TRBJ1-3; D uncertain. V was clipped by 4 bases and J by 2 bases, with 9 bases between them. The germline gives CDR1 SGHTA, CDR2 FQGNSA. This CDR3 region has 14 residues. CDR3 amino acids: CASSSGGTGNTIYF. As DNA, the CDR3 is TGTGCCAGCAGCTCCGGAGGCACTGGAAACACCATATATTTT.

V usage is TRBV7-9 and J usage is TRBJ1-1, with D maybe TRBD1 (5 bases). Germline assignment: CDR1 SEHNR and CDR2 FQNEAQ (reference sequence). V dropped 2 bases and J dropped 5 bases, with 9 bases sitting between them. The CDR3 spans 13 residues. CDR3 region: CASSLPGGTEAFF. CDR3 nucleotides: TGTGCCAGCAGCTTACCCGGGGGAACTGAAGCTTTCTTT.

V gene TRBV29-1 combines with J gene TRBJ2-2; TRBD1 matches 10 bases. Germline V gene lookup returns CDR1 SQVTM and CDR2 ANQGSEA. The CDR3 spans 15 residues. Losses at the gene ends were 5 bases for V and 5 bases for J; bases not matched to a gene: 8. CDR3 sequence reads: CSVKKGTGETGELFF. CDR3 coding DNA: TGCAGCGTTAAAAAAGGGACAGGGGAAACCGGGGAGCTGTTTTTT.

The J gene is TRBJ2-3, the V gene TRBV21-1; TRBD1 reflects the table's D call only, with no check against the DNA. TRBV21-1 constitutes a pseudogene. The CDR3 consists of 15 residues. The CDR3 DNA reads as TGTGCCACCAAGAAACAGGTACCTAACACAGATACGCAGTATTTT. Translation: CATKKQVPNTDTQYF.

This chain connects TRBV19 to TRBJ2-1; D not resolved. Deletions cut 3 bases from V and 4 bases from J, with 7 bases between. Germline CDR1 is LNHDA and CDR2 is SQIVND (reference sequence). CDR3 length: 13 amino acids. The CDR3 coding sequence is TGTGCCAGTAGTATCCCTACTTACAATGAGCAGTTCTTC. It specifies CASSIPTYNEQFF.

This chain joins TRBV28 and TRBJ2-1, with 7 bases lining up with TRBD2. Germline values: CDR1 MDHEN, CDR2 SYDVKM. Unmatched junction bases numbered 13, after V lost 8 bases and J lost 6 bases. CDR3 size: 15 residues. The CDR3 sequence is CASLGSGRGVNEQFF. The DNA of the CDR3 is TGTGCCAGCTTGGGGTCGGGACGGGGGGTCAATGAGCAGTTCTTC.

The V and J genes are TRBV5-1 and TRBJ2-4; no clear D. V shed 0 bases and J shed 0 bases, with 10 bases lying between them. The CDR3 extends over 16 amino acids. Per the germline V gene, CDR1 is SGHRS and CDR2 is YFSETQ. The CDR3 region is CASSLGAGLAKNIQYF. DNA of the CDR3: TGCGCCAGCAGCTTGGGGGCAGGCCTAGCCAAAAACATTCAGTACTTC.

The chain combines TRBV4-2 with TRBJ2-3, with D tentatively TRBD1 (6 bases). CDR1 and CDR2 from the germline V gene are LGHNA and YNFKEQ. Trimming shortened V by 6 bases and J by 0 bases, and 19 bases separated the two germline ends. The CDR3 spans 17 residues. This CDR3 reads CASSPGTSSTSTDTQYF. DNA for the CDR3: TGTGCCAGCAGTCCCGGGACATCTAGTACTAGCACAGATACGCAGTATTTT.

The chain combines TRBV7-2 with TRBJ2-6, with D tentatively TRBD1 (7 bases). Trimming cost V 5 bases and J 12 bases, with 14 bases left between them. Germline V gene sequence: CDR1 SGHTA, CDR2 FQGNSA. The CDR3 spans 13 residues. The CDR3 DNA sequence: TGTGCCAGCAGCCGTCCGGGGGACAGCGTCCTGACTTTC. Translating gives CASSRPGDSVLTF.

The J gene is TRBJ1-1, the V gene TRBV19, with D perhaps TRBD1 (6 bases). This CDR3 spans 16 amino acids. Germline assignment: CDR1 LNHDA and CDR2 SQIVND (reference sequence). Trimming removed 6 bases from V and 2 bases from J, with 19 bases in between. Here the CDR3 reads CASRSGWTEPNTEAFF. In DNA, the CDR3 is TGTGCCAGTAGATCGGGATGGACAGAGCCTAACACTGAAGCTTTCTTT. The whole variable domain, remainder taken from reference TRBV19 and TRBJ1-1, is DGGITQSPKYLFRKEGQNVTLSCEQNLNHDAMYWYRQDPGQGLRLIYYSQIVNDFQKGDIAEGYSVSREKKESFPLTVTSAQKNPTAFYLCASRSGWTEPNTEAFFGQGTRLTVV.

This chain uses TRBV7-6 with TRBJ1-2, with D possibly matching TRBD1 (6 bases). Germline V lookup: CDR1 SGHVS, CDR2 FNYEAQ. The CDR3 consists of 14 residues. Trimming left V 4 bases short and J 1 base short, with 10 bases between. The CDR3 reads CASSSGQLNYGYTF. The CDR3 region has the DNA TGTGCCAGCAGCTCCGGACAGCTTAACTATGGCTACACCTTC.

The J gene is TRBJ2-7, the V gene TRBV6-2 or TRBV6-3, with TRBD1 identical over 7 bases. The ends lost 3 bases at V and 0 bases at J; junction bases unmatched: 5. Germline V gene data show CDR1 as MNHEY and CDR2 as SVGEGT. The CDR3 is 15 residues long. The CDR3 reads CASSYVGQSSYEQYF. The CDR3 DNA reads as TGTGCCAGCAGTTATGTGGGACAGAGCTCCTACGAGCAGTACTTC.

V gene TRBV24-1 combines with J gene TRBJ2-3; 9 bases align to TRBD2. CDR3 length: 16 residues. V dropped 0 bases and J dropped 1; count of bases not matched to a gene: 1. Germline assignment: CDR1 KGHDR and CDR2 SFDVKD. The DNA for the CDR3 is TGTGCCACCAGTGATTTGAGGACTAGCGGCACAGATACGCAGTATTTT. Translation: CATSDLRTSGTDTQYF.

The J gene is TRBJ1-1, the V gene TRBV6-6, with a tentative D call TRBD1 (5 bases). V lost 2 bases and J 0 bases, leaving 13 bases between the germline ends. This CDR3 comprises 16 residues. CDR1 is MNHNY and CDR2 is SVGAGI in the germline V gene (reference sequence). The CDR3 region has the DNA TGTGCCAGCAGTTACGCTCGGACAACCATGAACACTGAAGCTTTCTTT. Amino acid sequence: CASSYARTTMNTEAFF.

This chain joins TRBV9 and TRBJ1-6; TRBD1 is a possible D gene (5 bases). Trimming removed 0 bases from V and 6 bases from J, with 22 bases in between. There are 19 residues in the CDR3. CDR1 and CDR2 (germline): SGDLS, YYNGEE. CDR3 protein: CASSVGDLVGQVVNSPLHF. DNA for the CDR3: TGTGCCAGCAGCGTAGGAGACTTGGTGGGGCAGGTTGTTAATTCACCCCTCCACTTT.

The rearrangement joins TRBV7-2 to TRBJ2-7; tentative D call: TRBD1 (5 bases). CDR1 SGHTA and CDR2 FQGNSA come from the germline V gene. This CDR3 region has 15 residues. The ends were cut back, 3 bases at V and 0 bases at J, with 12 bases in the middle. The CDR3 DNA reads as TGTGCCAGCAGCTTGGGCAGGGTATTCTCCTACGAGCAGTACTTC. It codes for CASSLGRVFSYEQYF. Full variable domain (remainder filled in from reference TRBV7-2 and TRBJ2-7): GAGVSQSPSNKVTEKGKDVELRCDPISGHTALYWYRQSLGQGLEFLIYFQGNSAPDKSGLPSDRFSAERTGGSVSTLTIQRTQQEDSAVYLCASSLGRVFSYEQYFGPGTRLTVT.

This chain links TRBV7-9 with TRBJ1-4; D remains unclear. The CDR3 has 13 residues. Germline V gene data show CDR1 as SEHNR and CDR2 as FQNEAQ (reference sequence). The V end lost 7 bases, the J end lost 5 bases, and 11 bases lay between the germline ends. CDR3 residues: CASKVGGNEKLFF. As DNA, the CDR3 is TGTGCCAGCAAGGTCGGCGGGAATGAAAAACTGTTTTTT.

The rearrangement links TRBV6-5 to TRBJ1-2; 10 bases map to TRBD1. CDR1 is MNHEY, CDR2 SVGAGI, per germline. CDR3 length equals 15 residues. After removal of 5 bases from V and 8 bases from J, the junction contained 11 bases not matched to a gene. Here the CDR3 reads CASSTRQGAIEGYTF. The DNA for the CDR3 is TGTGCCAGCAGTACCCGACAGGGGGCGATCGAGGGCTACACCTTC.

Only one count was recorded for this clone. V and J are TRBV14 and TRBJ2-5; 10 positions agree with TRBD2. CDR3 length: 17 amino acids. CDR1 is SGHDN, CDR2 FVKESK, per germline. J gave up 5 bases and V 1 base, and 10 bases lay outside the gene matches. CDR3: CASSQGQREGRRETQYF. The CDR3 DNA reads TGTGCCAGCAGCCAAGGTCAGCGGGAGGGCCGGAGGGAGACCCAGTACTTC.

The rearrangement links TRBV9 to TRBJ1-2; a possible D gene is TRBD1 (5 bases). V dropped 4 bases and J dropped 13 bases, with 26 bases sitting between them. The germline V gene has CDR1 SGDLS and CDR2 YYNGEE. The CDR3 extends over 15 amino acids. This chain's CDR3 is CASSPSDIPMIDTTF. The CDR3 DNA sequence: TGTGCCAGCAGCCCGTCGGACATCCCGATGATCGATACCACCTTC.

This clone was counted between two and nine times. V usage is TRBV13 and J usage is TRBJ1-3; TRBD1 might be the D (5 bases). CDR3 length: 15 residues. Germline values: CDR1 PRHDT, CDR2 FYEKMQ (reference sequence). V lost 1 base, J lost 2 bases, and 9 bases lay in between. The CDR3 region has the DNA TGTGCCAGCAGCTTAGTTCCGGGGGCTGGAAACACCATATATTTT. Translating gives CASSLVPGAGNTIYF.